Given below is one T cell receptor beta chain in context. Its antigen remains unidentified. The sample originates from a study of T cell responses to AZD1222 COVID-19 vaccine. General study findings and limits: None of the repertoires were sampled until the peak T cell response had passed. Seropositive AZD1222 recipients at baseline numbered only 5 to 7. Most donors were white British, females outnumbered males, and clonal diversity was possibly underestimated. Regions 160-218 and 743-854 held dominance among vaccine-associated CD4 TCRs, which spanned spike.

TCRdb's copy holds only in-frame clones and misses some; the assay was immunoSEQ multiplex PCR. Here the sample spans approximately 94,000 clones, about 89% being singletons. The sample consisted of peripheral blood, taken on day 0 of MenACWY control vaccination. This clonotype originated in an adult in good health.

As DNA, the CDR3 is TGTGCCACCAGCAGGGCACCATACAGCAATCAGCCCCAGCATTTT. Protein product: CATSRAPYSNQPQHF. The rearrangement uses TRBV15 and TRBJ1-5; D remains unclear. This CDR3 comprises 15 residues. Trimming stripped 3 bases from V and 1 base from J, with 10 bases between. Germline V gene data show CDR1 as LNHNV and CDR2 as YYDKDF (reference sequence).